This TCR beta chain was found in a study of shared clonotypes between healthy human individuals (TCRdb year 2020). In terms of the full investigation: The cohort comprised two women and three men aged 18 to 49 years. For each donor, CD4 naive and CD4 memory were each given three plates, CD8 naive was given two plates, and CD8 memory was given one plate. Blood TCR repertoires of 5 or 6 healthy adults were deeply sequenced to estimate repertoire size and the extent of clonotype sharing between individuals. To increase sequencing depth and limit assay-specific biases, different laboratories used diverse techniques to prepare libraries and sequence TCR repertoires. Between about 0.94 and 8.9 billion PBMCs per donor were obtained by leukapheresis.

Using the deep immunoSEQ assay, TCR CDR3 regions were amplified from genomic DNA by multiplex PCR. For each cell subset, the extracted genomic DNA was distributed evenly across all wells of several immunoSEQ 96-well plates, and each plate served as one replicate. For sorted subsets, 200 to 250 ng genomic DNA, equal to tens of thousands of T cell genomes, was loaded into each replicate PCR. Purified libraries were quantified with a Qubit 3.0 fluorometer, sized on a Bioanalyzer 2100, and re-quantified with the KAPA Library Quantification kit. Every immunoSEQ 96-well plate was sequenced on a dedicated single-read 150-cycle Illumina NextSeq 550 flow cell. On the authors' methods: Because the immunoSEQ output included only junctional sequences and no quality scores, the filtering could not be the same as the filtering used for full-length reads. Sequences were annotated with PyIR, a Python wrapper for IgBLAST v1.9, using IMGT germline references to assign V/J genes and CDR3. Reads with weak V/J assignments (E-value above 1e-6), missing CDR3, stop codons, out-of-frame junctions, or ambiguous translated residues were removed. A V3J clonotype was defined by an identical inferred V gene, J gene, and CDR3 amino acid sequence. Percentage overlap between repertoires was calculated by dividing the number of shared unique clonotypes by the size of the smaller repertoire. Repertoire richness was assessed with RTK rarefaction, the Chao1 estimator, and Recon v2.1 estimates of unobserved clonotypes. Generation probabilities were computed with OLGA for all TCRbeta clonotypes obtained by the gDNA method from a few donors. TCRdb re-hosts the immuneACCESS table, in-frame sequences only. Its copies lack some clones; in the studies checked, an unresolved V gene accounts for under half of them, and the cause for the rest is not known. V and J calls and clone size are copied from that table; D and trimming were computed from the DNA. This sample is represented by millions of clones; about 95% of them were singletons. Jointly, the top ten make up 0.85% to 1.3% of the sample.

CD8 naive samples were CD45RO-negative cells positively selected for CCR7, giving a CD45RA+CCR7+ population that excluded TemRA cells. Healthy HIV-negative adults with no recently reported acute infections or vaccinations were included as donors. All donors were Caucasian adults living in Nashville, Tennessee, USA. After blood collection by leukapheresis, PBMCs were isolated using Ficoll-Histopaque density gradient centrifugation and then cryopreserved in the vapor phase of liquid nitrogen. Analytical flow cytometry was used to check the purity and quantity of every magnetically sorted T cell population. Genomic DNA was isolated from every sorted fraction and measured by UV absorbance on a Nanodrop 2000c. On this clone itself: Its antigen is currently not known. Per-nucleotide qualities are absent, and no much larger clonotype sits a single base away.

What the research found in general, with its limitations: Compared with non-shared clonotypes, clonotypes shared by all four sorted-subset donors had higher generation probabilities. When a few donors were compared, the shared fraction of clonotypes was about 5.4% for naive CD4, 3.5% to 4% for naive CD8, more than 2% for memory CD4, and 0.3% to 0.5% for memory CD8. Because the study included only a small number of donors, the genetic and exposure-history diversity represented was limited. Incomplete sequencing was indicated by rarefaction of sorted-subset datasets, despite the large sequencing depth. Larger estimated clonotype richness was generally found for naive subsets than for memory subsets. Sampling was limited to blood, and TCR repertoires in tissue likely differ from TCR repertoires in blood. Pairwise subsampling led to the expectation that sequencing depth would affect the degree of clonotype sharing among donors.

This TCR was recovered from a man younger than 30 in good health. Source material: naive CD8+ T cells sorted from blood. The sample's cell subset or site label, decoded: CD45RA+CCR7+.

The CDR3 amino acid sequence is: CASSQDISVAGTRVDEQYF. The DNA sequence is as follows: TGTGCCAGCAGCCAAGATATTTCGGTCGCGGGGACACGGGTTGACGAGCAGTACTTC. The chain is assembled from TRBV14 and TRBJ2-7; the D segment may tentatively be TRBD1 or TRBD2, each giving 6 matched bases. Taken from the germline V gene, the CDR1 and CDR2 loops are SGHDN and FVKESK. At the junction V is shortened by 0 bases and J by 5 bases, with 26 bases in between. CDR3 length: 19 amino acids, cysteine to phenylalanine. Only the CDR3 part of the read is kept: 57 bases, read in frame from the first base.